This is a list of T cell receptor beta chains from one sample in a study of T-cell memory formation after mild COVID-19. TCRdb analysed the 5' RACE reads with MiXCR anew, one entry per CDR3 protein. The repertoire holds just under 550,000 distinct CDR3 sequences, with roughly 21% as singletons. The sequenced material came from PBMCs or a T cell subset sorted from them (not recorded which). The source is an adult woman who had mild COVID-19 (a few samples of this study predate the infection). Cell type and time point are not known. The conserved cysteine and the conserved F or W are not part of the CDR3 here. The order of the fields is clone size, CDR3 length, V gene, J gene, D gene, CDR3 protein. D genes are given only for firm matches. Clone size appears in some rows only: once, few, many, or a class for an expanded clone.

abundance: .
len: 10
v_gene: TRBV20-1
j_gene: TRBJ2-1
d_gene: .
CDR3aa: SALSALDEQF

abundance: few
len: 14
v_gene: TRBV10-3
j_gene: TRBJ1-2
d_gene: .
CDR3aa: AISAKGTGGSYGYT

abundance: .
len: 17
v_gene: TRBV4-1
j_gene: TRBJ2-5
d_gene: TRBD2
CDR3aa: ASSRPGLAGGRIQETQY

abundance: .
len: 13
v_gene: TRBV25-1
j_gene: TRBJ2-7
d_gene: .
CDR3aa: ASSGTGTGTTKQY

abundance: few
len: 18
v_gene: TRBV5-1
j_gene: TRBJ2-7
d_gene: TRBD1
CDR3aa: ASGHRDRERILIGTYEQY

abundance: many
len: 14
v_gene: TRBV4-2
j_gene: TRBJ2-1
d_gene: TRBD2
CDR3aa: ASNLGTSGFYNEQF

abundance: .
len: 12
v_gene: TRBV6-2/TRBV6-3
j_gene: TRBJ2-7
d_gene: TRBD2
CDR3aa: ASSWLAGGSEQY

abundance: few
len: 15
v_gene: TRBV7-2
j_gene: TRBJ2-1
d_gene: TRBD2
CDR3aa: ASSLALWRGTDNEQF

abundance: .
len: 13
v_gene: TRBV7-9
j_gene: TRBJ2-1
d_gene: .
CDR3aa: ASSLDRALLYEQF

abundance: .
len: 13
v_gene: TRBV4-1
j_gene: TRBJ1-3
d_gene: .
CDR3aa: ASSPGTVCGNTIY

abundance: few
len: 16
v_gene: TRBV3-1
j_gene: TRBJ2-6
d_gene: TRBD2
CDR3aa: ASSPGTSVFSGANVLT

abundance: .
len: 14
v_gene: TRBV12-3/TRBV12-4
j_gene: TRBJ2-2
d_gene: TRBD2
CDR3aa: ASSPGLAGVTGELF

abundance: few
len: 14
v_gene: TRBV24-1
j_gene: TRBJ2-1
d_gene: TRBD2
CDR3aa: ATSDTGLAIYNEQF

abundance: .
len: 14
v_gene: TRBV24-1
j_gene: TRBJ2-2
d_gene: TRBD1
CDR3aa: ATSPGQASNTGELF

abundance: .
len: 18
v_gene: TRBV7-8
j_gene: TRBJ2-5
d_gene: TRBD2
CDR3aa: ASSLSSKGLAGGPGETQY

abundance: many
len: 13
v_gene: TRBV18
j_gene: TRBJ2-7
d_gene: TRBD1
CDR3aa: ASSPVGQGAGEQY

abundance: .
len: 15
v_gene: TRBV15
j_gene: TRBJ2-1
d_gene: TRBD2
CDR3aa: ATSRPGRGRPSNEQF

abundance: .
len: 14
v_gene: TRBV7-9
j_gene: TRBJ1-3
d_gene: .
CDR3aa: ASSRVGGSGGNTIY

abundance: few
len: 15
v_gene: TRBV27
j_gene: TRBJ2-6
d_gene: TRBD1
CDR3aa: ASSLQGARSGANVLT

abundance: few
len: 12
v_gene: TRBV18
j_gene: TRBJ2-1
d_gene: .
CDR3aa: ASSQNDYHNEQF

abundance: few
len: 12
v_gene: TRBV9
j_gene: TRBJ2-7
d_gene: .
CDR3aa: ASSVGHVSYEQY

abundance: .
len: 15
v_gene: TRBV6-6
j_gene: TRBJ2-1
d_gene: .
CDR3aa: ASSYSEGRNVYNEQF

abundance: .
len: 12
v_gene: TRBV5-1
j_gene: TRBJ2-3
d_gene: .
CDR3aa: ASSGGTATDTQY

abundance: .
len: 10
v_gene: TRBV3-1
j_gene: TRBJ2-5
d_gene: .
CDR3aa: ASSQEAKTQY

abundance: few
len: 14
v_gene: TRBV15
j_gene: TRBJ2-3
d_gene: .
CDR3aa: ATSRDYGASTDTQY